This TCR beta chain comes out of a study of human T cells and chemical hapten exposure. The study's findings and limits: Expanded TCRs made up significantly more big CDR3 similarity clusters than controls did.

Time point: patch test 2, 6 weeks after DPC sensitization. Treatment described: therapeutic diphenylcyclopropenone sensitization with weekly scalp DPC. It was from unfractionated whole blood that total RNA was extracted. From the RACE reads, TCRdb called clonotypes with MiXCR, one entry per CDR3 protein. Of a few hundred thousand distinct CDR3 sequences in the sample, just under 6.5% were seen once. The germline gives CDR1 SQVTM, CDR2 ANQGSEA. The CDR3 is 10 amino acids. Trimming took off 7 bases at V and 10 bases at J, with 11 bases between the two ends. As concerns this clonotype: Antigen unknown.

The chain has TRBV29-1 and TRBJ2-1; perhaps D is TRBD1 or TRBD2 (5 bases each). Sequencing was performed on whole blood, taken in connection with sensitization to the hapten diphenylcyclopropenone (DPC). The sequence was collected from a woman between 18 and 29 years old with alopecia areata. Some clones in this sample may be carry-over from other donors' samples. CDR3 DNA sequence: TGCAGCGGGGGGACCGGAGAGCAGTTCTTC. Its protein is CSGGTGEQFF.